What follows are 17 T cell receptor beta chains derived from one specimen sequenced in a study of tumor T cells in aggressive B-cell lymphoma. Repertoires were generated with immunoSEQ multiplex PCR, while TCRdb's copy carries only in-frame clones and drops some. The table has 500 to 600 clones, 91% seen once; the top ten hold 9.2%. The sequenced sample was tumor tissue. These receptors all stem from an adult with diffuse large B cell lymphoma.

V and J are TRBV5-1 and TRBJ2-2; 9 positions match TRBD1. With V trimmed by 4 bases and J by 6 bases, 7 bases remained unmatched. CDR3 length equals 15 residues. Germline loops: CDR1 SGHRS, CDR2 YFSETQ. CDR3 in DNA: TGCGCCAGCAGCCCCGGGACAGGGAGGGCCGGGGAGCTGTTTTTT. Protein: CASSPGTGRAGELFF.

This rearrangement joins TRBV30 to TRBJ2-3, with 8 bases fitting TRBD2. Germline CDR1 and CDR2: GTSNPN and SVGIG (reference sequence). Trimming took 2 bases from V and 1 from J; bases not matched to a gene: 11. This CDR3 has 17 residues. CDR3 amino acids: CAWSPRFSGARTDTQYF. The DNA for the CDR3 is TGTGCCTGGAGTCCCCGGTTTAGCGGGGCGCGCACAGATACGCAGTATTTT.

This rearrangement joins TRBV5-1 to TRBJ2-3; tentatively, D is TRBD1 (6 bases). From germline, CDR1 is SGHRS and CDR2 YFSETQ. This CDR3 spans 16 amino acids. V lost 2 bases and J 3 bases, leaving 16 bases between the germline ends. This CDR3 is CASSFTAGARTDTQYF. The CDR3 nucleotides read TGCGCCAGCAGCTTTACAGCAGGGGCGAGGACAGATACGCAGTATTTT. The full variable domain, rest sourced from reference TRBV5-1 and TRBJ2-3, is KAGVTQTPRYLIKTRGQQVTLSCSPISGHRSVSWYQQTPGQGLQFLFEYFSETQRNKGNFPGRFSGRQFSNSRSEMNVSTLELGDSALYLCASSFTAGARTDTQYFGPGTRLTVL.

The rearrangement joins TRBV15 to TRBJ2-1; a possible D gene is TRBD2 (7 bases). Germline CDR1 and CDR2: LNHNV and YYDKDF (reference sequence). The CDR3 has 16 amino acids. Trimming removed 0 bases from V and 9 bases from J, with 18 bases in between. The CDR3 sequence: CATSRDLQQGGREQFF. For the CDR3, the DNA is TGTGCCACCAGCAGAGATCTCCAACAGGGAGGGCGTGAGCAGTTCTTC. Drawing the rest from reference TRBV15 and TRBJ2-1, the complete variable domain is DAMVIQNPRYQVTQFGKPVTLSCSQTLNHNVMYWYQQKSSQAPKLLFHYYDKDFNNEADTPDNFQSRRPNTSFCFLDIRSPGLGDTAMYLCATSRDLQQGGREQFFGPGTRLTVL.

In its sample, this clone was seen a few times. The chain has TRBV9 and TRBJ1-6, with a possible D match to TRBD1 (5 bases). The CDR3 spans 15 residues. V was trimmed by 7 bases and J by 7 bases, leaving 18 bases between them. Germline values: CDR1 SGDLS, CDR2 YYNGEE. The CDR3 nucleotides are TGTGCCAGCTACCCGAAGGGCAGGGAAAATTCACCCCTCCACTTT. Amino acid sequence: CASYPKGRENSPLHF.

The V and J genes are TRBV5-1 and TRBJ1-6; tentative D call: TRBD1 (5 bases). This CDR3 has 15 amino acids. Germline CDR1 is SGHRS and CDR2 is YFSETQ. The V and J ends lost 0 bases and 9 bases respectively, with 13 bases between them. The CDR3 loop reads CASSLGDRLRSPLHF. CDR3 sequence (DNA): TGCGCCAGCAGCTTGGGCGACAGACTGCGTTCACCCCTCCACTTT.

V and J are TRBV4-3 and TRBJ2-7, with D tentatively TRBD2 (6 bases). Germline CDR1 is LGHNA and CDR2 is YSLEER. CDR3 size: 14 residues. V lost 1 base and J lost 4, with 11 bases in between. The CDR3 sequence: CASSQGRGTYEQYF. Here the CDR3 DNA reads TGCGCCAGCAGCCAAGGTCGGGGGACTTACGAGCAGTACTTC.

The chain uses TRBV30 and TRBJ1-1, with D perhaps TRBD1 (5 bases). With 3 bases removed from V and 0 bases from J, the gap between germline ends came to 20 bases. The CDR3 has 17 amino acids. Germline CDR1 reads GTSNPN; CDR2 reads SVGIG (reference sequence). CDR3 in DNA: TGTGCCTGGAGGGGGGGTCGGTCGGGGAGGGTGAACACTGAAGCTTTCTTT. This gives the protein CAWRGGRSGRVNTEAFF.

J is TRBJ2-5 and V is TRBV7-2; D gene ambiguous. Trimming shortened V by 1 base and J by 5 bases, and 5 bases separated the two germline ends. Germline V gene sequence: CDR1 SGHTA, CDR2 FQGNSA. The CDR3 spans 12 residues. CDR3 protein: CASSLGDETQYF. The CDR3 nucleotides read TGTGCCAGCAGCTTAGGCGATGAGACCCAGTACTTC.

This clone occurred a few times. The chain combines TRBV28 with TRBJ2-1; D possibly corresponds to TRBD1 (7 bases). Trimming left V 6 bases short and J 9 bases short, with 15 bases between. CDR3 length equals 13 residues. Germline-derived CDR1 and CDR2 are MDHEN and SYDVKM. The CDR3 region has the DNA TGTGCCAGCAGCCTAGGGACAGCGGGTGAGCAGTTCTTC. Translation: CASSLGTAGEQFF.

The rearrangement uses TRBV14 and TRBJ2-1; D unclear. This CDR3 contains 14 residues. Per the germline V gene, CDR1 is SGHDN and CDR2 is FVKESK. Between the trimmed V and J ends, which lost 2 bases and 14 bases, there was a span of 19 bases. CDR3 in amino acids: CASSQPGNPIFKFF. For the CDR3, the DNA is TGTGCCAGCAGCCAACCAGGAAACCCGATCTTTAAGTTCTTC.

Concerning this clone: At one end the junction does not follow the germline gene, possibly because of a read error. J is TRBJ2-7 and V is TRBV20-1; TRBD1 might be the D (5 bases). Germline CDR1 DFQATT, CDR2 SNEGSKA (reference sequence). The CDR3 consists of 11 residues. CDR3 residues: CGARQSYEQYF. The DNA for the CDR3 is TGCGGTGCCCGACAGTCCTACGAGCAGTACTTC.

The chain is built from TRBV2 and TRBJ2-1; a weak D match, TRBD1 (5 bases). V dropped 4 bases and J dropped 5 bases, with 15 bases sitting between them. The length of the CDR3 is 15 residues. Germline V gene lookup returns CDR1 SNHLY and CDR2 FYNNEI. The CDR3 is CASSGTFSRDNEQFF. The CDR3 bases are TGTGCCAGCAGTGGGACATTCTCCAGGGACAATGAGCAGTTCTTC.

The rearrangement links TRBV7-2 to TRBJ2-3; weak D call: TRBD2 (5 bases). V was pared by 1 base and J by 0 bases, with 5 bases between. This CDR3 spans 14 amino acids. Per germline, CDR1 SGHTA and CDR2 FQGNSA. The CDR3 loop reads CASSLGTSTDTQYF. CDR3 sequence (DNA): TGTGCCAGCAGCTTAGGGACTAGCACAGATACGCAGTATTTT.

This clone occurred a few times. This chain uses TRBV19 with TRBJ1-2; 9 bases match TRBD1. V was clipped by 4 bases and J by 4 bases; unmatched bases: 4. Germline V lookup: CDR1 LNHDA, CDR2 SQIVND (reference sequence). The CDR3 contains 14 residues. The CDR3 sequence is CASSTGQGGYGYTF. As DNA, the CDR3 is TGTGCCAGTAGTACGGGACAGGGTGGCTATGGCTACACCTTC.

The V call is TRBV29-1, the J call TRBJ2-5, with D possibly TRBD2 on 5 matching bases. CDR1 is SQVTM and CDR2 is ANQGSEA in the germline V gene. This CDR3 region has 13 residues. Between the trimmed V and J ends, which lost 6 bases and 1 base, there was a span of 12 bases. CDR3: CSVGKTSQETQYF. CDR3 nucleotides: TGCAGCGTGGGGAAAACTAGCCAAGAGACCCAGTACTTC.

This chain connects TRBV18 to TRBJ2-7; 10 nucleotides align to TRBD1. The CDR3 consists of 14 residues. Germline V gives CDR1 KGHSH, CDR2 LQKENI. The trim removed 6 bases at V and 6 bases at J, leaving 8 bases unmatched. The CDR3, as DNA: TGTGCCAGCTCGTTGGGACAGGGGAGCGGCGAGCAGTACTTC. It specifies CASSLGQGSGEQYF.